Below, 27 T cell receptor beta chains from the same sample are listed, as sequenced in a study of blood T cell repertoires in COVID-19. The method was immunoSEQ multiplex PCR; TCRdb's version includes in-frame clones alone and lacks a portion of them. The sample holds 150,000 or so clones, 80% to 90% seen once. The sequenced sample was peripheral blood. These receptors all come from a woman aged 50 to 60 with COVID-19, enrolled during active disease.

The DNA for the CDR3 is TGTGCCAGCAGCTTAGGGGCCCGGGGGGCATCCTACGAGCAGTACTTC. Encoded protein: CASSLGARGASYEQYF. V and J are TRBV7-9 and TRBJ2-7; a possible D gene is TRBD2 (7 bases). Per the germline V gene, CDR1 is SEHNR and CDR2 is FQNEAQ (reference sequence). The CDR3 has 16 amino acids. V was shortened by 1 base and J by 1 base, with 14 bases between the two germline ends.

The chain links TRBV14 to TRBJ1-1; 7 nucleotides match TRBD1. CDR3 length: 15 amino acids. In germline, CDR1 is SGHDN, CDR2 FVKESK. After removal of 4 bases from V and 1 base from J, the junction contained 6 bases not matched to a gene. The chain's CDR3 is CASSPRQGANTEAFF. The DNA for the CDR3 is TGTGCCAGCAGCCCTCGACAGGGAGCGAACACTGAAGCTTTCTTT.

The gene calls are TRBV3-1 (or the pseudogene TRBV3-2) and TRBJ2-1; D perhaps matches TRBD2 (6 bases). CDR1 is LGHDT, CDR2 YNNKEL, per germline (reference sequence). The CDR3 spans 14 residues. V dropped 4 bases and J dropped 6 bases, with 13 bases sitting between them. This CDR3 reads CASSREGLLNEQFF. The CDR3 DNA follows: TGTGCCAGCAGCCGAGAGGGACTGCTCAATGAGCAGTTCTTC.

V and J are TRBV3-1 (or the pseudogene TRBV3-2) and TRBJ2-5; no clear D. Germline V gene lookup returns CDR1 LGHDT and CDR2 YNNKEL (reference sequence). The CDR3 has 11 amino acids. The V end lost 3 bases, the J end lost 5 bases, and 4 bases lay between the germline ends. Here the CDR3 reads CASSHTETQYF. The CDR3 DNA sequence: TGTGCCAGCAGCCATACTGAGACCCAGTACTTC.

The chain carries TRBV7-2 and TRBJ2-2; 8 bases match TRBD1. The CDR3 loop spans 16 amino acids. V was pared by 2 bases and J by 4 bases, with 6 bases of the junction left unmatched. CDR1 SGHTA and CDR2 FQGNSA come from the germline V gene. CDR3: CASSLHQGAGTGELFF. CDR3 nucleotides: TGTGCCAGCAGCTTACACCAGGGGGCCGGCACCGGGGAGCTGTTTTTT. The whole variable domain, filled in from reference TRBV7-2 and TRBJ2-2, reads GAGVSQSPSNKVTEKGKDVELRCDPISGHTALYWYRQSLGQGLEFLIYFQGNSAPDKSGLPSDRFSAERTGGSVSTLTIQRTQQEDSAVYLCASSLHQGAGTGELFFGEGSRLTVL.

Details on this clone: The sample carries other DNA sequences with the same CDR3. This chain joins TRBV30 and TRBJ2-3; tentatively, D is TRBD1 (5 bases). Per germline, CDR1 GTSNPN and CDR2 SVGIG (reference sequence). This CDR3 region has 13 residues. Trimming took 0 bases from V and 1 from J, leaving 5 bases between them. CDR3 DNA: TGTGCCTGGAGTGTAGGGGGCACAGATACGCAGTATTTT. It specifies CAWSVGGTDTQYF.

The gene calls are TRBV10-3 and TRBJ1-5; weak D call: TRBD1 (5 bases). The V gene's germline CDR1 is ENHRY and CDR2 SYGVKD. This CDR3 is built from 13 residues. V lost 3 bases and J 2 bases, leaving 5 bases between the germline ends. Here the CDR3 DNA reads TGTGCCATCAGTGAAGGGGGCAATCAGCCCCAGCATTTT. This codes for CAISEGGNQPQHF.

The J gene is TRBJ1-4, the V gene TRBV12-3 or TRBV12-4; TRBD1 matches at 7 bases. This CDR3 has 13 residues. The J segment lost 7 bases and the V segment lost 5 bases, leaving 4 bases of the junction unmatched. CDR3 protein: CASSPDRVEKLFF. The CDR3 nucleotides read TGTGCCAGCAGTCCTGACAGGGTTGAAAAACTGTTTTTT.

The V gene is TRBV4-3, the J gene TRBJ2-7, with TRBD1 matching over 10 bases. In germline, CDR1 is LGHNA, CDR2 YSLEER. The ends lost 3 bases at V and 4 bases at J; junction bases unmatched: 9. The CDR3 loop spans 16 amino acids. The CDR3 region has the DNA TGCGCCAGCAGCCACGATCCGGGACAGGGGATTTACGAGCAGTACTTC. Protein: CASSHDPGQGIYEQYF.

The chain is built from TRBV30 and TRBJ2-3; D is perhaps TRBD2 (5 bases). Trimming took 2 bases from V and 5 from J, leaving 20 bases between them. The CDR3 is made up of 16 amino acids. Germline lookup yields CDR1 GTSNPN and CDR2 SVGIG (reference sequence). The CDR3 spells CAWSRTGVRYGDTQYF. CDR3 coding DNA: TGTGCCTGGAGTCGTACCGGGGTACGGTATGGAGATACGCAGTATTTT.

This chain links TRBV14 with TRBJ2-7; 13 bases match TRBD2. Germline V gene data show CDR1 as SGHDN and CDR2 as FVKESK. The junction had 5 bases not matched to a gene; V was cut back by 3 bases and J by 3 bases. The CDR3 covers 16 residues. CDR3 sequence reads: CASSHLGLAGDYEQYF. CDR3 bases: TGTGCCAGCAGCCACCTCGGACTAGCGGGGGACTACGAGCAGTACTTC.

This rearrangement joins TRBV11-2 to TRBJ2-7; tentative D call: TRBD1 (5 bases). V lost 1 base and J 3 bases, leaving 10 bases between the germline ends. The CDR3 runs to 14 residues. Germline CDR1 is SGHAT and CDR2 is FQNNGV. The CDR3 spells CASSLAGQIYEQYF. The CDR3 DNA is TGTGCCAGCAGCTTAGCAGGACAAATCTACGAGCAGTACTTC. The variable domain in full, with the rest retrieved from reference TRBV11-2 and TRBJ2-7, is EAGVAQSPRYKIIEKRQSVAFWCNPISGHATLYWYQQILGQGPKLLIQFQNNGVVDDSQLPKDRFSAERLKGVDSTLKIQPAKLEDSAVYLCASSLAGQIYEQYFGPGTRLTVT.

The CDR3 bases are TGTGCTAGTGGATTGCGAGTTCCGGTACTAGCGGGGGGGCCCCGCACAGATACGCAGTATTTT. It encodes CASGLRVPVLAGGPRTDTQYF. The chain carries TRBV12-5 and TRBJ2-3, with 13 bases matching TRBD2. CDR1 and CDR2 from the germline V gene are LGHNT and FRNRAP. The CDR3 totals 21 residues. The ends lost 6 bases at V and 1 base at J; junction bases unmatched: 19.

The gene calls are TRBV6-2 or TRBV6-3 and TRBJ2-5; the match to TRBD2 covers 12 bases. The germline V gene has CDR1 MNHEY and CDR2 SVGEGT. The trim removed 5 bases at V and 10 bases at J, leaving 11 bases unmatched. There are 15 residues in the CDR3. The CDR3 sequence: CASSKLAGGRAGQYF. Written as DNA, the CDR3 is TGTGCCAGCAGTAAACTAGCGGGGGGCCGGGCGGGCCAGTACTTC.

This clone was detected a few times. The rearrangement links TRBV3-1 (or the pseudogene TRBV3-2) to TRBJ1-6; 8 nucleotides agree with TRBD1. Germline CDR1 is LGHDT and CDR2 is YNNKEL (reference sequence). The CDR3 loop spans 15 amino acids. J gave up 7 bases and V 4 bases, and 6 bases lay outside the gene matches. The CDR3 coding sequence is TGTGCCAGCAGCCTCCCGGACAGGGAAAATTCACCCCTCCACTTT. Residues: CASSLPDRENSPLHF.

This rearrangement joins TRBV11-2 to TRBJ2-5, with TRBD2 matching 7 bases. This CDR3 region has 15 residues. Looked up from germline, CDR1 is SGHAT and CDR2 is FQNNGV. The junction had 8 bases not matched to a gene; V was cut back by 3 bases and J by 4 bases. CDR3 coding DNA: TGTGCCAGCAGCTTGGGAGCGGGGTCTGTAGAGACCCAGTACTTC. Translation gives CASSLGAGSVETQYF.

The chain carries TRBV19 and TRBJ1-2; D is possibly TRBD1 (6 bases). The CDR3 extends over 15 amino acids. V was pared by 4 bases and J by 8 bases, with 20 bases between. Germline V lookup: CDR1 LNHDA, CDR2 SQIVND (reference sequence). The CDR3: CASSTQAAGAQGYTF. The CDR3 DNA sequence: TGTGCCAGTAGTACCCAGGCGGCGGGGGCGCAAGGCTACACCTTC.

This clone has just one count. V is TRBV5-1 and J is TRBJ1-2; D ambiguous. Germline values: CDR1 SGHRS, CDR2 YFSETQ. The CDR3 consists of 13 residues. The V end was cut by 0 bases, the J end by 4 bases, with 7 bases between. CDR3 residues: CASSLGGFYGYTF. The CDR3 bases are TGCGCCAGCAGCTTGGGAGGTTTCTATGGCTACACCTTC. The whole variable domain, filled in from reference TRBV5-1 and TRBJ1-2, reads KAGVTQTPRYLIKTRGQQVTLSCSPISGHRSVSWYQQTPGQGLQFLFEYFSETQRNKGNFPGRFSGRQFSNSRSEMNVSTLELGDSALYLCASSLGGFYGYTFGSGTRLTVV.

This chain uses TRBV3-1 (or the pseudogene TRBV3-2) with TRBJ2-2; TRBD2 is a possible D gene (6 bases). The ends were cut back, 1 base at V and 3 bases at J, with 9 bases in the middle. From germline, CDR1 is LGHDT and CDR2 YNNKEL (reference sequence). There are 15 residues in the CDR3. Here the CDR3 DNA reads TGTGCCAGCAGCCAAGTATCTAGCGACACCGGGGAGCTGTTTTTT. It specifies CASSQVSSDTGELFF.

The CDR3 is CASARVPGQGIDEQYF. CDR3 sequence (DNA): TGTGCTAGTGCCAGGGTCCCGGGACAGGGCATCGACGAGCAGTACTTC. V and J are TRBV12-5 and TRBJ2-7; 9 nucleotides agree with TRBD1. Germline CDR1 and CDR2: LGHNT and FRNRAP. The CDR3 spans 16 residues. J lost 5 bases, V lost 7 bases, and 15 bases had no gene match.

V usage is TRBV29-1 and J usage is TRBJ1-1; D is perhaps TRBD1 (5 bases). Germline values: CDR1 SQVTM, CDR2 ANQGSEA. V was shortened by 4 bases and J by 1 base, with 10 bases between the two germline ends. The CDR3 spans 13 residues. The CDR3: CSVGTRGNTEAFF. Written as DNA, the CDR3 is TGCAGCGTTGGAACAAGGGGGAACACTGAAGCTTTCTTT.

The J gene is TRBJ2-2, the V gene TRBV30; unclear D gene. The germline V gene encodes CDR1 GTSNPN and CDR2 SVGIG (reference sequence). The CDR3 length is 11 residues. The V gene lost 3 bases and the J gene lost 8 bases, with 7 bases spanning the gap. The CDR3 region has the DNA TGTGCCTGGAGCGACGGGGGGGAGCTGTTTTTT. It codes for CAWSDGGELFF. Combining the CDR3 with reference TRBV30 and TRBJ2-2 gives the whole variable domain SQTIHQWPATLVQPVGSPLSLECTVEGTSNPNLYWYRQAAGRGLQLLFYSVGIGQISSEVPQNLSASRPQDRQFILSSKKLLLSDSGFYLCAWSDGGELFFGEGSRLTVL.

This chain joins TRBV28 and TRBJ1-2; D ambiguous. Germline assignment: CDR1 MDHEN and CDR2 SYDVKM. The CDR3 length is 11 residues. V shed 10 bases and J shed 0 bases, with 6 bases lying between them. The CDR3 protein is CAISANYGYTF. CDR3 nucleotide sequence: TGTGCCATTTCAGCTAACTATGGCTACACCTTC.

The rearrangement uses TRBV30 and TRBJ2-1, with TRBD1 identical over 7 bases. V gave up 4 bases and J gave up 3 bases; unmatched junction bases: 6. CDR1 is GTSNPN and CDR2 is SVGIG in the germline V gene (reference sequence). The CDR3 consists of 14 residues. CDR3 sequence (DNA): TGTGCCTGGAATTTGGGACAGTTCTACAATGAGCAGTTCTTC. Translating gives CAWNLGQFYNEQFF.

The table lists this clone with many counts. The V call is TRBV6-5, the J call TRBJ2-3, with 12 bases identical to TRBD2. This CDR3 contains 15 residues. The V gene end was trimmed by 6 bases and the J gene end by 3 bases; junction bases not matched to a gene: 4. Germline V CDR1 and CDR2: MNHEY, SVGAGI. The CDR3 spells CASSRTSGATDTQYF. The CDR3 DNA is TGTGCCAGCAGCCGGACTAGCGGGGCAACAGATACGCAGTATTTT.

This sequence joins TRBV7-2 and TRBJ2-1; perhaps TRBD1 as D (6 bases). V was shortened by 2 bases and J by 9 bases, with 14 bases between the two germline ends. The CDR3 runs to 14 residues. From germline, CDR1 is SGHTA and CDR2 FQGNSA. CDR3 sequence: CASSLKGRDTEQFF. The CDR3 coding sequence is TGTGCCAGCAGCTTAAAAGGTAGGGACACTGAGCAGTTCTTC.

The rearrangement links TRBV29-1 to TRBJ2-5; a weak D match, TRBD1 (6 bases). The V gene lost 2 bases and the J gene lost 2 bases, with 9 bases spanning the gap. Germline assignment: CDR1 SQVTM and CDR2 ANQGSEA. The CDR3 is made up of 13 amino acids. The CDR3 bases are TGCAGCGTTGAAACAGGGCGACAAGAGACCCAGTACTTC. Amino acids: CSVETGRQETQYF.